The 18 T cell receptor beta chains in this list originate from one sample, sequenced in a study of blood T cell repertoires in COVID-19. This table comes from immunoSEQ multiplex PCR, and its TCRdb copy is limited to in-frame clones, with some not included. The table shows some 80,000 clones, with approximately 90% occurring only once. Sequencing was carried out using peripheral blood. These receptors were taken from a human donor in a cohort sampled during active COVID-19.

The chain uses TRBV19 and TRBJ2-1; 7 nucleotides line up with TRBD1. The ends lost 5 bases at V and 0 bases at J; junction bases unmatched: 4. Germline CDR1 reads LNHDA; CDR2 reads SQIVND (reference sequence). This CDR3 has 15 residues. CDR3 sequence reads: CASSLSGGSYNEQFF. CDR3 DNA: TGTGCCAGTAGTCTTTCAGGGGGCTCCTACAATGAGCAGTTCTTC.

CDR3 sequence reads: CASSQDRAGVSYEQYF. Here the CDR3 DNA reads TGCGCCAGCAGCCAAGATCGGGCGGGAGTATCCTACGAGCAGTACTTC. The rearrangement links TRBV4-1 to TRBJ2-7, with 7 bases fitting TRBD2. The CDR3 is 16 residues long. Per germline, CDR1 MGHRA and CDR2 YSYEKL. The V and J ends lost 0 bases and 1 base, in that order; junction bases with no gene match: 6.

The V call is TRBV3-1 (or the pseudogene TRBV3-2), the J call TRBJ2-7; no clear D gene. V lost 2 bases, J lost 5 bases, and 10 bases lay in between. The CDR3 extends over 13 amino acids. CDR1 and CDR2 (germline): LGHDT, YNNKEL (reference sequence). The CDR3 DNA reads TGTGCCAGCAGCCAATATGAGGTCCACGAGCAGTACTTC. Translation: CASSQYEVHEQYF.

V usage is TRBV7-4 and J usage is TRBJ2-5; 13 bases are shared with TRBD2. The V gene end was trimmed by 4 bases and the J gene end by 5 bases; junction bases not matched to a gene: 22. Germline V gives CDR1 SGHVT, CDR2 SQSDAQ. The CDR3 is made up of 21 amino acids. CDR3 nucleotides: TGTGCCAGCAGCTCAGTCGGCCCTACTAGCGGGGGGGTCGGATTCTGGGAGACCCAGTACTTC. Amino acid sequence: CASSSVGPTSGGVGFWETQYF.

The chain employs TRBV6-2 or TRBV6-3 and TRBJ2-5; 7 bases match TRBD1. Germline V gene sequence: CDR1 MNHEY, CDR2 SVGEGT. V was clipped by 4 bases and J by 2 bases; unmatched bases: 10. The CDR3 sequence is 16 residues long. CDR3 protein: CASSSPRQGPQETQYF. DNA for the CDR3: TGTGCCAGCAGTTCCCCTAGACAGGGTCCGCAAGAGACCCAGTACTTC.

CDR3 region: CASSLVVTSSTGELFF. The DNA of the CDR3 is TGTGCCAGCAGCTTAGTAGTCACCTCGAGCACCGGGGAGCTGTTTTTT. The gene calls are TRBV7-6 and TRBJ2-2; D not certain. V was pared by 1 base and J by 4 bases, with 13 bases between. The germline CDR1 and CDR2 sequences are SGHVS and FNYEAQ. The CDR3 consists of 16 residues.

The CDR3 DNA reads as TGTGCCAGCACAACGGCAGCGAGGTTTCAGCCCCAGCATTTT. Translation: CASTTAARFQPQHF. This chain uses TRBV28 with TRBJ1-5; D not certain. The V gene lost 7 bases and the J gene lost 6 bases, with 16 bases spanning the gap. The length of the CDR3 is 14 residues. Looked up from germline, CDR1 is MDHEN and CDR2 is SYDVKM. Using reference TRBV28 and TRBJ1-5 for the parts outside the CDR3, the full variable domain is DVKVTQSSRYLVKRTGEKVFLECVQDMDHENMFWYRQDPGLGLRLIYFSYDVKMKEKGDIPEGYSVSREKKERFSLILESASTNQTSMYLCASTTAARFQPQHFGDGTRLSIL.

V and J are TRBV7-2 and TRBJ1-1, with a possible D match to TRBD1 (5 bases). This CDR3 has 14 residues. The V gene lost 5 bases and the J gene lost 4 bases, with 14 bases spanning the gap. Germline CDR1 and CDR2: SGHTA and FQGNSA. As DNA, the CDR3 is TGTGCCAGCAGCCCATCGGGGGGTGTCACTGAAGCTTTCTTT. This sequence encodes CASSPSGGVTEAFF.

This clone is a singleton in its sample. The chain links TRBV11-2 to TRBJ2-3; 8 bases match TRBD2. Germline lookup yields CDR1 SGHAT and CDR2 FQNNGV. The CDR3 loop spans 14 amino acids. V was clipped by 3 bases and J by 5 bases; unmatched bases: 4. The CDR3 here is CASSLGTSRDTQYF. The DNA for the CDR3 is TGTGCCAGCAGCTTGGGGACTAGTCGAGATACGCAGTATTTT.

V usage is TRBV6-5 and J usage is TRBJ1-5; the match to TRBD1 covers 9 bases. The CDR3 is 16 residues long. Germline-derived CDR1 and CDR2 are MNHEY and SVGAGI. V gave up 0 bases and J gave up 3 bases; unmatched junction bases: 3. This CDR3 reads CASSYSGTGNNQPQHF. The CDR3 DNA reads as TGTGCCAGCAGTTACTCCGGGACAGGGAACAATCAGCCCCAGCATTTT.

The chain employs TRBV9 and TRBJ1-4; 7 nucleotides line up with TRBD1. Per the germline V gene, CDR1 is SGDLS and CDR2 is YYNGEE. The CDR3 contains 15 residues. Trimming removed 0 bases from V and 3 bases from J; junction bases left unmatched: 2. The CDR3 nucleotides are TGTGCCAGCAGCGTAGAGGGGGCATCTAATGAAAAACTGTTTTTT. As protein: CASSVEGASNEKLFF.

This chain links TRBV3-1 (or the pseudogene TRBV3-2) with TRBJ2-7; D possibly corresponds to TRBD2 (6 bases). Trimming took 4 bases from V and 4 from J, leaving 11 bases between them. Germline loops: CDR1 LGHDT, CDR2 YNNKEL (reference sequence). The CDR3 totals 13 residues. CDR3 residues: CASSLTGGYEQYF. Written as DNA, the CDR3 is TGTGCCAGCAGCCTTACCGGGGGTTACGAGCAGTACTTC.

The sample holds one count of this clone. The chain uses TRBV28 and TRBJ1-2; 11 nucleotides align to TRBD1. The CDR3 totals 16 residues. Germline lookup yields CDR1 MDHEN and CDR2 SYDVKM. Unmatched junction bases numbered 10, after V lost 5 bases and J lost 5 bases. CDR3 sequence (DNA): TGTGCCAGCAGTCCCTCCGGGACAGGGGGTTATTATGGCTACACCTTC. Translation gives CASSPSGTGGYYGYTF.

This chain connects TRBV6-2 or TRBV6-3 to TRBJ2-6; possible D gene TRBD1, 5 bases. CDR3 length: 14 amino acids. The germline V gene has CDR1 MNHEY and CDR2 SVGEGT. Trimming pared 5 bases from V and 4 bases from J, leaving 9 bases between. The CDR3 reads CASSLTAGANVLTF. The CDR3, as DNA: TGTGCCAGCAGTCTGACAGCGGGGGCCAACGTCCTGACTTTC.

The rearrangement links TRBV2 to TRBJ1-2; possibly TRBD1 for D (6 bases). The germline V gene has CDR1 SNHLY and CDR2 FYNNEI. The CDR3 is 14 residues long. V lost 2 bases and J 7 bases, leaving 14 bases between the germline ends. The CDR3 is CASSEWAGVGGYTF. The DNA for the CDR3 is TGTGCCAGCAGTGAATGGGCAGGGGTGGGTGGCTACACCTTC.

The gene calls are TRBV5-1 and TRBJ2-3; TRBD2 aligns across 9 bases. The CDR3 totals 16 residues. Germline trimming cut 4 bases from V and 1 base from J; bases unmatched to any gene: 7. Germline CDR1 is SGHRS and CDR2 is YFSETQ. DNA of the CDR3: TGCGCCAGCAGCCCGTGGGTAGCGGGGGGCACAGATACGCAGTATTTT. It codes for CASSPWVAGGTDTQYF.

The V call is TRBV7-2, the J call TRBJ2-5, with 10 bases aligning to TRBD2. The CDR3 is 14 amino acids. The V gene's germline CDR1 is SGHTA and CDR2 FQGNSA. J lost 4 bases, V lost 6 bases, and 5 bases had no gene match. CDR3 in DNA: TGTGCCAGCAGGCTGAGCGGGGGGGGAGAGACCCAGTACTTC. This encodes CASRLSGGGETQYF.

The gene calls are TRBV30 and TRBJ1-3; no reliable D call. V was clipped by 2 bases and J by 0 bases, with 2 bases between them. This CDR3 has 12 amino acids. Germline loops: CDR1 GTSNPN, CDR2 SVGIG (reference sequence). CDR3 bases: TGTGCCTGGAGTCTCTCTGGAAACACCATATATTTT. Translated, it gives CAWSLSGNTIYF.